These 2 T cell receptor beta chains came from one sample sequenced in a study of blood T cell dynamics during melanoma immunotherapy. The time point: week 3, after first cycle of checkpoint inhibitor. Sequencing used immunoSEQ multiplex PCR; TCRdb keeps in-frame clones, though not all of them. The sample includes roughly 30 clones. The sequencing used cell-free DNA from blood, collected from a patient treated with checkpoint blockade. These receptors originate from a human donor with melanoma.

CDR3 nucleotides: TGTGCCAGCAGTGTCCAGGGCCATGATCTCTACGAGCAGTACTTC. This codes for CASSVQGHDLYEQYF. V gene TRBV6-5 combines with J gene TRBJ2-7, with D perhaps TRBD1 (5 bases). The CDR3 length is 15 residues. Germline V lookup: CDR1 MNHEY, CDR2 SVGAGI. Trimming stripped 5 bases from V and 3 bases from J, with 17 bases between.

The genes are TRBV27 and TRBJ2-6, with D unclear. The germline gives CDR1 MNHEY, CDR2 SMNVEV (reference sequence). Trimming removed 5 bases at V and 5 bases at J, with 22 bases between. The CDR3 is 18 residues long. CDR3 residues: CASSLYNLATSRANVLTF. As DNA, the CDR3 is TGTGCCAGCAGTCTGTATAACCTGGCTACAAGTCGGGCCAACGTCCTGACTTTC.